The 4 T cell receptor beta chains in this list originate from one sample, sequenced in a study of Ad26.COV2.S vaccination and SARS-CoV-2 variants. Libraries were prepared by immunoSEQ multiplex PCR; TCRdb keeps only in-frame clonotypes and omits some of them. Among about 350,000 clones listed, less than 90% were seen once. Treatment reported: around 19 received Ad26.COV2.S at low or high dose, single or two shots; 5 received placebo; per-sample allocation not given. Day 63 after the first vaccine or placebo injection was the time point for sampling. The input for sequencing was peripheral blood, taken in a trial of Ad26.COV2.S vaccine versus placebo. The receptors derive from a person aged 18 to 65 who received the Ad26.COV2.S COVID-19 vaccine or a placebo.

V is TRBV11-3 and J is TRBJ1-1, with D maybe TRBD1 (6 bases). Trimming cost V 5 bases and J 2 bases, with 12 bases left between them. Germline V gives CDR1 SGHNT, CDR2 YENEEA. The CDR3 runs to 14 residues. CDR3 sequence (DNA): TGTGCCAGCAGCCCCGGGACAATCAACACTGAAGCTTTCTTT. This translates into CASSPGTINTEAFF.

V usage is TRBV28 and J usage is TRBJ1-1; a weak D match, TRBD1 (5 bases). Trimming cost V 4 bases and J 4 bases, with 16 bases left between them. Germline lookup yields CDR1 MDHEN and CDR2 SYDVKM. The length of the CDR3 is 15 residues. CDR3 coding DNA: TGTGCCAGCAGTTCCCCCTCGCGGACACCCACTGAAGCTTTCTTT. This gives the protein CASSSPSRTPTEAFF.

This sequence joins TRBV28 and TRBJ1-3, with TRBD1 as a possible D gene (5 bases). The germline V and J ends were trimmed by 6 bases and 1 base, with 10 bases remaining between them. The CDR3 is made up of 14 amino acids. The germline V gene encodes CDR1 MDHEN and CDR2 SYDVKM. CDR3 DNA sequence: TGTGCCAGCAGAAGAGGGGTTTCTGGAAACACCATATATTTT. This gives the protein CASRRGVSGNTIYF.

The chain employs TRBV27 and TRBJ1-3; unclear D gene. This CDR3 comprises 13 residues. Trimming removed 0 bases from V and 4 bases from J, with 4 bases in between. Germline CDR1 is MNHEY and CDR2 is SMNVEV (reference sequence). CDR3 bases: TGTGCCAGCAGTTTATCCGCGGGAAACACCATATATTTT. The encoded protein is CASSLSAGNTIYF.